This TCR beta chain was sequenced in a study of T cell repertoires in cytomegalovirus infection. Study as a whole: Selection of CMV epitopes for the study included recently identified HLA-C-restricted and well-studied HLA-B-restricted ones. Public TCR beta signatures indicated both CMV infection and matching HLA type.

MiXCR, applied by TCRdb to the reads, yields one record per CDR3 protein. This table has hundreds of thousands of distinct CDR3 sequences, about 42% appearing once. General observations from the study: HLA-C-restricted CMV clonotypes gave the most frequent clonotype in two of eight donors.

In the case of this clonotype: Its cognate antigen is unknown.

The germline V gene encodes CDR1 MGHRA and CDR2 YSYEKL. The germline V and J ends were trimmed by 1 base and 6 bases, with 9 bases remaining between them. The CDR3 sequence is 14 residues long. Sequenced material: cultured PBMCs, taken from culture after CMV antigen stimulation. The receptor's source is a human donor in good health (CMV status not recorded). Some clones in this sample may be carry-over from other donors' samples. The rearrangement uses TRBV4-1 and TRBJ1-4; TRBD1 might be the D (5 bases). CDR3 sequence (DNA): TGCGCCAGCAGCCAAGTGCAGGGTGATGAAAAACTGTTTTTT. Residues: CASSQVQGDEKLFF.